The entry below gives a single TCR beta chain sequence along with its context. No antigen is known for it. These data are taken from a study of T cell responses to AZD1222 COVID-19 vaccine. TCRdb's table, derived via immunoSEQ multiplex PCR, lists solely in-frame clones and lacks some. The repertoire holds some 74,000 clones, with about 85% as singletons. Whole-study findings and limits: Clonal diversity may have been underestimated, and the donors were mostly white British, with more females than males. Nearly half of spike-specific TCRs reportedly target unmutated variant regions. Researchers took repertoire samples only after the peak T cell response had come. Among those given AZD1222, only six were seropositive at baseline.

The sequence came from an adult who received the AZD1222 COVID-19 vaccine. This sample comprised peripheral blood, obtained 28 days after the second AZD1222 dose.

CDR3 sequence: CASSPLGEDQPQHF. As DNA, the CDR3 is TGTGCCAGCTCACCTTTAGGGGAGGATCAGCCCCAGCATTTT. The chain joins TRBV18 to TRBJ1-5; weak D call: TRBD1 (5 bases). V lost 3 bases and J lost 5, with 11 bases in between. Per the germline V gene, CDR1 is KGHSH and CDR2 is LQKENI. The length of the CDR3 is 14 residues.